The 27 T cell receptor beta chains below come from one sample, sequenced in a study of blood T cell repertoires in COVID-19. Assay used: immunoSEQ multiplex PCR; TCRdb lists only in-frame clones, some missing. This table holds roughly 60,000 clones, about 91% found once. The sequencing input was peripheral blood. The source of these receptors is a man aged 35 to 55 with COVID-19, enrolled during active disease.

V usage is TRBV19 and J usage is TRBJ2-2; no firm D call. Germline values: CDR1 LNHDA, CDR2 SQIVND (reference sequence). This CDR3 region has 15 residues. Trimming left V 2 bases short and J 6 bases short, with 13 bases between. DNA for the CDR3: TGTGCCAGTAGTATATCGGAAAGCGTGTCCGGGGAGCTGTTTTTT. Its translation is CASSISESVSGELFF.

The CDR3 nucleotides read TGTGCCAGCAGCAAAGGGGGGACAGAATTCTCTGGGGCCAACGTCCTGACTTTC. Its translation is CASSKGGTEFSGANVLTF. V usage is TRBV5-5 and J usage is TRBJ2-6, with D perhaps TRBD1 (7 bases). This CDR3 comprises 18 residues. Germline-derived CDR1 and CDR2 are SGHKS and YYEKEE (reference sequence). The V end lost 4 bases, the J end lost 0 bases, and 17 bases lay between the germline ends. The full variable domain, rest sourced from reference TRBV5-5 and TRBJ2-6, is DAGVTQSPTHLIKTRGQQVTLRCSPISGHKSVSWYQQVLGQGPQFIFQYYEKEERGRGNFPDRFSARQFPNYSSELNVNALLLGDSALYLCASSKGGTEFSGANVLTFGAGSRLTVL.

The chain couples TRBV29-1 to TRBJ1-1; 8 nucleotides align to TRBD1. Trimming removed 4 bases from V and 12 bases from J; junction bases left unmatched: 7. Germline V gene lookup returns CDR1 SQVTM and CDR2 ANQGSEA. The CDR3 is 11 amino acids. CDR3: CSVADRGRSFF. CDR3 DNA sequence: TGCAGCGTTGCCGACAGGGGTCGATCTTTCTTT.

This chain connects TRBV5-5 to TRBJ2-1; 7 positions match TRBD2. Germline assignment: CDR1 SGHKS and CDR2 YYEKEE (reference sequence). This CDR3 is 16 amino acids long. Germline trimming cut 3 bases from V and 1 base from J; bases unmatched to any gene: 7. CDR3 in DNA: TGTGCCAGCAGCTCCCCCCTGGGGGGGTCCTACAATGAGCAGTTCTTC. Translating it yields CASSSPLGGSYNEQFF.

This rearrangement joins TRBV11-2 to TRBJ2-7; 8 bases are a match to TRBD1. CDR3 length: 17 residues. Germline-derived CDR1 and CDR2 are SGHAT and FQNNGV. Losses at the gene ends were 1 base for V and 0 bases for J; bases not matched to a gene: 8. As DNA, the CDR3 is TGTGCCAGCAGCTTAGGCCCCGGACAGGGAAGCTCCTACGAGCAGTACTTC. Translating gives CASSLGPGQGSSYEQYF.

CDR3 DNA: TGTGCCAGCAGCCGCCAGGGGGGCCAAGAGACCCAGTACTTC. Translated: CASSRQGGQETQYF. The chain links TRBV5-4 to TRBJ2-5, with D maybe TRBD1 (7 bases). CDR3 size: 14 residues. Trimming removed 4 bases from V and 1 base from J, with 11 bases in between. Germline-derived CDR1 and CDR2 are SGHNT and YYREEE (reference sequence).

The chain carries TRBV5-6 and TRBJ2-4; 9 positions agree with TRBD1. Per the germline V gene, CDR1 is SGHDT and CDR2 is YYEEEE. V lost 4 bases and J lost 5; bases outside the gene matches: 13. The CDR3 loop spans 17 amino acids. CDR3 sequence (DNA): TGTGCCAGCAGCACATCAAACAGGGGGCGACTTGAAAACATTCAGTACTTC. Translation: CASSTSNRGRLENIQYF.

J is TRBJ2-7 and V is TRBV19; D unresolved. CDR1 is LNHDA and CDR2 is SQIVND in the germline V gene (reference sequence). This CDR3 region has 13 residues. Trimming took off 4 bases at V and 5 bases at J, with 12 bases between the two ends. The CDR3 bases are TGTGCCAGTAGTACGAGGATGAGAGACGAGCAGTACTTC. Its translation is CASSTRMRDEQYF.

The chain combines TRBV19 with TRBJ2-3; TRBD2 matches at 11 bases. With V trimmed by 3 bases and J by 6 bases, 11 bases remained unmatched. Per the germline V gene, CDR1 is LNHDA and CDR2 is SQIVND (reference sequence). The CDR3 consists of 17 residues. The CDR3 DNA reads as TGTGCCAGTAGTATTCGGGCTAGCGGGAGGCCCACGGATACGCAGTATTTT. The encoded protein is CASSIRASGRPTDTQYF.

The chain links TRBV2 to TRBJ2-2, with 10 bases matching TRBD1. Germline V lookup: CDR1 SNHLY, CDR2 FYNNEI. The CDR3 contains 17 residues. Trimming took 4 bases from V and 4 from J; bases not matched to a gene: 9. CDR3 region: CASSAFPTGGTTGELFF. CDR3 DNA sequence: TGTGCCAGCAGTGCCTTTCCGACAGGGGGCACCACCGGGGAGCTGTTTTTT. The variable domain in full, completed from reference TRBV2 and TRBJ2-2, reads EPEVTQTPSHQVTQMGQEVILRCVPISNHLYFYWYRQILGQKVEFLVSFYNNEISEKSEIFDDQFSVERPDGSNFTLKIRSTKLEDSAMYFCASSAFPTGGTTGELFFGEGSRLTVL.

This clone was detected only once. As DNA, the CDR3 is TGTGCCAGCAGAGCTACTAGCGGACCCTACAATGAGCAGTTCTTC. It is translated as CASRATSGPYNEQFF. The chain carries TRBV2 and TRBJ2-1, with 8 nucleotides matching TRBD2. This CDR3 has 15 amino acids. The germline CDR1 and CDR2 sequences are SNHLY and FYNNEI. V trimming: 6 bases; J trimming: 2 bases; junction bases outside the gene matches: 6.

This sequence joins TRBV14 and TRBJ2-3, with 7 nucleotides matching TRBD1. Germline-derived CDR1 and CDR2 are SGHDN and FVKESK. J lost 5 bases, V lost 3 bases, and 14 bases had no gene match. The CDR3 has 17 residues. CDR3 bases: TGTGCCAGCAGCCATTCCCTCTGGGCAGGGGGTAGAGATACGCAGTATTTT. This codes for CASSHSLWAGGRDTQYF.

The chain couples TRBV28 to TRBJ2-7, with a tentative D call TRBD1 (7 bases). Germline-derived CDR1 and CDR2 are MDHEN and SYDVKM. The CDR3 contains 13 residues. V was clipped by 8 bases and J by 2 bases, with 13 bases between them. The CDR3: CASATGRPYEQYF. CDR3 bases: TGTGCCAGCGCGACAGGGAGGCCCTACGAGCAGTACTTC.

The rearrangement links TRBV5-1 to TRBJ2-3; tentative D call: TRBD2 (5 bases). The germline V gene encodes CDR1 SGHRS and CDR2 YFSETQ. This CDR3 contains 14 residues. Deletions cut 4 bases from V and 6 bases from J, with 15 bases between. CDR3 nucleotide sequence: TGCGCCAGCAGCGGCGACGGGATACGTGATACGCAGTATTTT. It encodes CASSGDGIRDTQYF.

The chain employs TRBV28 and TRBJ2-3; tentative D call: TRBD1 (6 bases). The CDR3 spans 14 residues. Germline assignment: CDR1 MDHEN and CDR2 SYDVKM. V gave up 7 bases and J gave up 0 bases, with 11 bases separating them. For the CDR3, the DNA is TGTGCCAGCATAGGGACAATCAGCACAGATACGCAGTATTTT. It translates to CASIGTISTDTQYF.

The V gene is TRBV7-2, the J gene TRBJ2-2; 8 positions agree with TRBD1. J was trimmed by 7 bases and V by 5 bases; bases with no gene match: 6. Germline CDR1 SGHTA, CDR2 FQGNSA. The CDR3 is made up of 14 amino acids. CDR3 nucleotide sequence: TGTGCCAGCAGCATGGACAGGGAGATCGGGGAGCTGTTTTTT. It yields the protein CASSMDREIGELFF.

CDR3 in DNA: TGCAGCGTCGAGGGCCAAAGGGCAGATACGCAGTATTTT. Translation gives CSVEGQRADTQYF. The rearrangement links TRBV29-1 to TRBJ2-3; the D gene is possibly TRBD2 (5 bases). Germline-derived CDR1 and CDR2 are SQVTM and ANQGSEA. The CDR3 covers 13 residues. Trimming cost V 6 bases and J 4 bases, with 14 bases left between them.

V gene TRBV5-1 combines with J gene TRBJ1-1; D may be TRBD1 (5 bases). V lost 1 base and J 3 bases, leaving 10 bases between the germline ends. This CDR3 has 14 residues. Germline V gives CDR1 SGHRS, CDR2 YFSETQ. The DNA of the CDR3 is TGCGCCAGCAGCTTGCTGGGGCCGGACACTGAAGCTTTCTTT. Residues: CASSLLGPDTEAFF. The complete variable domain, with remaining parts taken from reference TRBV5-1 and TRBJ1-1, reads KAGVTQTPRYLIKTRGQQVTLSCSPISGHRSVSWYQQTPGQGLQFLFEYFSETQRNKGNFPGRFSGRQFSNSRSEMNVSTLELGDSALYLCASSLLGPDTEAFFGQGTRLTVV.

The chain recombines TRBV30 with TRBJ2-7; TRBD2 matches at 8 bases. The CDR3 totals 14 residues. Germline CDR1 reads GTSNPN; CDR2 reads SVGIG (reference sequence). Germline trimming cut 0 bases from V and 3 bases from J; bases unmatched to any gene: 4. DNA for the CDR3: TGTGCCTGGAGTGTACTAAGCGGGGGCTACGAGCAGTACTTC. Translating it yields CAWSVLSGGYEQYF.

This chain connects TRBV5-5 to TRBJ2-3; possibly TRBD1 for D (5 bases). Between the trimmed V and J ends, which lost 2 bases and 4 bases, there was a span of 17 bases. The germline CDR1 and CDR2 sequences are SGHKS and YYEKEE (reference sequence). The CDR3 contains 16 residues. CDR3 nucleotides: TGTGCCAGCAGCTTAGGCAGTCTGGGCAGGGCAGATACGCAGTATTTT. Translating gives CASSLGSLGRADTQYF.

This sequence joins TRBV4-1 and TRBJ1-3, with 8 bases identical to TRBD1. The junction had 3 bases not matched to a gene; V was cut back by 2 bases and J by 3 bases. The CDR3 is 15 amino acids. The germline V gene has CDR1 MGHRA and CDR2 YSYEKL. CDR3 sequence: CASSQRTGRGNTIYF. CDR3 coding DNA: TGCGCCAGCAGCCAACGGACAGGGCGTGGAAACACCATATATTTT.

The J gene is TRBJ2-1, the V gene TRBV19, with D possibly TRBD2 on 5 matching bases. The CDR3 is 16 amino acids. V gave up 2 bases and J gave up 6 bases, with 17 bases separating them. Germline V gene data show CDR1 as LNHDA and CDR2 as SQIVND (reference sequence). In nucleotides, the CDR3 is TGTGCCAGTAGTATATACGGGTCTTCGGGGTCCAATGAGCAGTTCTTC. Translated, it gives CASSIYGSSGSNEQFF.

In this sample, this clone turned up a few times. The V and J genes are TRBV6-4 and TRBJ1-2; the D is unclear. The CDR3 sequence is 15 residues long. V lost 0 bases, J lost 6 bases, and 14 bases lay in between. Germline CDR1 MRHNA, CDR2 SNTAGT. The CDR3 is CASSDSRVAKDGYTF. CDR3 nucleotide sequence: TGTGCCAGCAGTGACTCGAGGGTGGCGAAGGATGGCTACACCTTC.

The CDR3: CASSWTTYEQYF. CDR3 nucleotides: TGTGCCAGCAGTTGGACAACCTACGAGCAGTACTTC. V is TRBV2 and J is TRBJ2-7, with D maybe TRBD1 (5 bases). Trimming shortened V by 5 bases and J by 2 bases, and 7 bases separated the two germline ends. Germline V gene data show CDR1 as SNHLY and CDR2 as FYNNEI. This CDR3 is built from 12 residues.

The chain uses TRBV11-2 and TRBJ2-5, with 13 bases lining up with TRBD2. The V and J ends lost 4 bases and 5 bases, in that order; junction bases with no gene match: 4. The CDR3 covers 15 residues. Germline assignment: CDR1 SGHAT and CDR2 FQNNGV. CDR3 sequence reads: CASSSLAGGGETQYF. CDR3 nucleotide sequence: TGTGCCAGCAGCTCACTAGCGGGGGGGGGCGAGACCCAGTACTTC.

The DNA for the CDR3 is TGTGCCAGCAGTGAAGCGCGCTCACTAGACGGGGAGACCCAGTACTTC. Amino acid sequence: CASSEARSLDGETQYF. The rearrangement links TRBV2 to TRBJ2-5, with D maybe TRBD2 (5 bases). Trimming removed 0 bases at V and 5 bases at J, with 16 bases between. CDR1 and CDR2 from the germline V gene are SNHLY and FYNNEI. The CDR3 has 16 residues.

There are a few counts of this clone. In nucleotides, the CDR3 is TGTGCCAGCAGCCCCCTCGACAGGGGATATGGCTACACCTTC. The encoded protein is CASSPLDRGYGYTF. The chain uses TRBV5-4 and TRBJ1-2; 8 nucleotides agree with TRBD1. The length of the CDR3 is 14 residues. With 4 bases clipped from V and 5 bases from J, the junction kept 7 bases outside the gene matches. CDR1 SGHNT and CDR2 YYREEE come from the germline V gene (reference sequence).